The sequence of this T cell receptor (beta chain) was determined in a study of cytomegalovirus exposure and HLA in healthy donors. Across the study: The roughly 130 validation repertoires used the same platform as the roughly 670 first-cohort repertoires, a later analysis reported. Study-wide points: The study recorded about 160 TCR beta chains that were cytomegalovirus-associated. Published work reported that the classifier diagnosed cytomegalovirus status with high specificity and sensitivity.

The repertoire was sequenced with immunoSEQ multiplex PCR; TCRdb's copy has only in-frame clones and lacks some. The table lists approximately 270,000 clones, about 90% of them singletons. This clone was counted once. Its antigen is not known. Sequencing was performed on PBMCs. This receptor was taken from a man younger than 35 in good health and CMV-seropositive.

CDR3 amino acids: CAWSGRGNTIYF. The DNA for the CDR3 is TGTGCCTGGAGTGGACGGGGAAACACCATATATTTT. The chain employs TRBV30 and TRBJ1-3; no clear D gene. This CDR3 contains 12 residues. The germline V and J ends were trimmed by 1 base and 4 bases, with 5 bases remaining between them. Germline loops: CDR1 GTSNPN, CDR2 SVGIG (reference sequence).